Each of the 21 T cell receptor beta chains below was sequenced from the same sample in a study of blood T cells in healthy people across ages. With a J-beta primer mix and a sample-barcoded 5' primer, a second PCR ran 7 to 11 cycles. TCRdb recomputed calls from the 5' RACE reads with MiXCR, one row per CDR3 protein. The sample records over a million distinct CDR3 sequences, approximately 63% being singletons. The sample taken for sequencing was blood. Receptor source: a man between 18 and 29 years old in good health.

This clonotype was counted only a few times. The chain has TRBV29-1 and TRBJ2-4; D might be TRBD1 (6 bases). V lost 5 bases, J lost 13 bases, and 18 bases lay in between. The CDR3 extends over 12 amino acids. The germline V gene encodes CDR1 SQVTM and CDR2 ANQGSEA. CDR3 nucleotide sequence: TGCAGCGTTTCCACAGGGAATTTTGAGCAGTACTTC. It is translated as CSVSTGNFEQYF.

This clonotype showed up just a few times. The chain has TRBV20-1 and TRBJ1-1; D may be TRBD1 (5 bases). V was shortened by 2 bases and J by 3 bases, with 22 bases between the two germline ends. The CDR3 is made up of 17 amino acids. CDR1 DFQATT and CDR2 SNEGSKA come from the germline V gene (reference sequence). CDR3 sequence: CSARIPHRRVAYTEAFF. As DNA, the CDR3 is TGCAGTGCTAGAATCCCTCACCGCAGGGTCGCGTACACTGAAGCTTTCTTT.

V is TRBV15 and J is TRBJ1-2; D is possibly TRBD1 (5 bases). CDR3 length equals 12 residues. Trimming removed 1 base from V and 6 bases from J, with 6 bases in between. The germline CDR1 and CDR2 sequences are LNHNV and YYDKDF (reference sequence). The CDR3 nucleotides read TGTGCCACCAGCAGAGGGGGGGATGGCTACACCTTC. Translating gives CATSRGGDGYTF.

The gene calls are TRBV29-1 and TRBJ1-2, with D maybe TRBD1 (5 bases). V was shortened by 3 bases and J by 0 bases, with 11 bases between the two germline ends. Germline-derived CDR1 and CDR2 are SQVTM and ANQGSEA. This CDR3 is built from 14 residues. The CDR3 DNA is TGCAGCGTTGACGTCGGGGGACCTAACTATGGCTACACCTTC. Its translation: CSVDVGGPNYGYTF.

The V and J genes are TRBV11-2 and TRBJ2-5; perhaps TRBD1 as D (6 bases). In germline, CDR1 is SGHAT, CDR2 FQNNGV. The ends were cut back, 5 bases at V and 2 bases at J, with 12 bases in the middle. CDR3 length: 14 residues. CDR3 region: CASSPIQGQETQYF. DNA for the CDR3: TGTGCCAGCAGCCCAATTCAGGGGCAAGAGACCCAGTACTTC.

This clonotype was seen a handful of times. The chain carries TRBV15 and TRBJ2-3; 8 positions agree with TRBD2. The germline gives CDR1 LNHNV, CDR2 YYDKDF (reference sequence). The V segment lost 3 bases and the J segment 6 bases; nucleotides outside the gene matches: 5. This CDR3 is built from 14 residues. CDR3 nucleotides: TGTGCCACCAGCAGGCCCTCTAGCGGGGATACGCAGTATTTT. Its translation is CATSRPSSGDTQYF.

The CDR3 reads CASKLGGGAGNEQFF. CDR3 coding DNA: TGTGCCAGCAAACTTGGCGGGGGGGCAGGGAATGAGCAGTTCTTC. V usage is TRBV3-1 and J usage is TRBJ2-1, with 9 bases that match TRBD2. Germline V lookup: CDR1 LGHDT, CDR2 YNNKEL (reference sequence). V trimming: 7 bases; J trimming: 7 bases; junction bases outside the gene matches: 11. There are 15 residues in the CDR3.

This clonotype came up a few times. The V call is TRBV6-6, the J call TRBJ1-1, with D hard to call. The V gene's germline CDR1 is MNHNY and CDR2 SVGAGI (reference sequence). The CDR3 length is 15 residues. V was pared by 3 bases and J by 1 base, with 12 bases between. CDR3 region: CASSYSVAENTEAFF. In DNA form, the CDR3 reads TGTGCCAGCAGTTATAGCGTGGCTGAGAACACTGAAGCTTTCTTT.

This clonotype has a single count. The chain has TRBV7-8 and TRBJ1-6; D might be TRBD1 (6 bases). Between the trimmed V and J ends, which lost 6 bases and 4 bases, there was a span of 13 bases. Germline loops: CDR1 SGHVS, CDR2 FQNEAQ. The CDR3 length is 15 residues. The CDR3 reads CASRVEGGYNSPLHF. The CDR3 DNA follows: TGTGCCAGCAGAGTGGAGGGGGGTTATAATTCACCCCTCCACTTT.

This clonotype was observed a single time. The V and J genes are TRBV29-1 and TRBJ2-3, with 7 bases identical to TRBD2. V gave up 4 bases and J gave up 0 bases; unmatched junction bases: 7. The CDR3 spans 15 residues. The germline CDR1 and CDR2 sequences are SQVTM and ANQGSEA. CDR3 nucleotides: TGCAGCGTTGTGCTAGCGGCATCTAGCACAGATACGCAGTATTTT. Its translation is CSVVLAASSTDTQYF.

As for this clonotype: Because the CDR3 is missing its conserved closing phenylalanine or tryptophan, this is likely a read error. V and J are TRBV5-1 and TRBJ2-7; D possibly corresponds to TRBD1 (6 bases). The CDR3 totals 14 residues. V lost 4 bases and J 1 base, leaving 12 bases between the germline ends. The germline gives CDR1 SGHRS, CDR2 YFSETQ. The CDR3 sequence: CASSQTGNSYEQYL. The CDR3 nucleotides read TGCGCCAGCAGCCAAACAGGGAATTCCTACGAGCAGTACTTG.

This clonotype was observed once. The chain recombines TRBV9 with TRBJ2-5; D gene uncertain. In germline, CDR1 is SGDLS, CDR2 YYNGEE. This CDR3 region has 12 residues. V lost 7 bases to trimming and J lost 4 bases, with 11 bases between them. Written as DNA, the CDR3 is TGTGCCAGCGGGAAGCTAGGAGAGACCCAGTACTTC. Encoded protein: CASGKLGETQYF. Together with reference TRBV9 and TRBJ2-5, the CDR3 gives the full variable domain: DSGVTQTPKHLITATGQRVTLRCSPRSGDLSVYWYQQSLDQGLQFLIQYYNGEERAKGNILERFSAQQFPDLHSELNLSSLELGDSALYFCASGKLGETQYFGPGTRLLVL.

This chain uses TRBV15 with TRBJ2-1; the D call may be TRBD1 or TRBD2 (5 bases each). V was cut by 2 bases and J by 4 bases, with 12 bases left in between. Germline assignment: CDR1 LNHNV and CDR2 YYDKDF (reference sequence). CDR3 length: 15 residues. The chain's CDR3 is CATSRRTGTYNEQFF. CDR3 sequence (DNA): TGTGCCACCAGCAGACGAACCGGGACGTACAATGAGCAGTTCTTC.

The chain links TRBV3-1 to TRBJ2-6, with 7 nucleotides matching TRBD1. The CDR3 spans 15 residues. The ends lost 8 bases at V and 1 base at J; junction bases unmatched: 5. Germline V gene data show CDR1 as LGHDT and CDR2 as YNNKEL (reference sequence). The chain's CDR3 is CASAHRGSGANVLTF. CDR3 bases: TGTGCCAGCGCTCACAGGGGTTCTGGGGCCAACGTCCTGACTTTC.

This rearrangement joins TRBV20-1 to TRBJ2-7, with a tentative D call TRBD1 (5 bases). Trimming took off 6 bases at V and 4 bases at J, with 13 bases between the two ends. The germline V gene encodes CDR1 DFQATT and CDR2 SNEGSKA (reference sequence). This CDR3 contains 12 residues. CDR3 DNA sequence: TGCAGTGCGGGGATACAGGAATACGAGCAGTACTTC. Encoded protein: CSAGIQEYEQYF.

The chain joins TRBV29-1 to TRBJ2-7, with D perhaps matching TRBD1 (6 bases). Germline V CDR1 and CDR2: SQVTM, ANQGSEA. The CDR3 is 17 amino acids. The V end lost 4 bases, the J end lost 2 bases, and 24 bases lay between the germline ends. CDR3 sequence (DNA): TGCAGCGTTGTCGGGGACACGGACCAATATAACCCCTACGAGCAGTACTTC. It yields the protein CSVVGDTDQYNPYEQYF.

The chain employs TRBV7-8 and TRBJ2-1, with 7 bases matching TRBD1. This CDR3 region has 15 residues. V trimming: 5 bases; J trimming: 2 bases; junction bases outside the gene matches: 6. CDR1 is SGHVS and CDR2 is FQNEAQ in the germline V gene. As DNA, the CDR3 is TGTGCCAGCAGCCAGGACAGGTATACCTACAATGAGCAGTTCTTC. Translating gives CASSQDRYTYNEQFF.

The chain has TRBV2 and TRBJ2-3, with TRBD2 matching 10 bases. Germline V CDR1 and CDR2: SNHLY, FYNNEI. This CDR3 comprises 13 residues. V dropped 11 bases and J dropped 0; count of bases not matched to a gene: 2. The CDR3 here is CARTSGSTDTQYF. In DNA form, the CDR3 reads TGTGCCCGGACTAGCGGAAGCACAGATACGCAGTATTTT.

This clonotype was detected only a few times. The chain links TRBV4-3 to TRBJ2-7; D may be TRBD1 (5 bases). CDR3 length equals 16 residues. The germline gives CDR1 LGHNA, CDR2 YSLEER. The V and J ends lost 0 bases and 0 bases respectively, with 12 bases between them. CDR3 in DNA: TGCGCCAGCAGCCAAGATCAGGGTCCCTACTCCTACGAGCAGTACTTC. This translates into CASSQDQGPYSYEQYF.

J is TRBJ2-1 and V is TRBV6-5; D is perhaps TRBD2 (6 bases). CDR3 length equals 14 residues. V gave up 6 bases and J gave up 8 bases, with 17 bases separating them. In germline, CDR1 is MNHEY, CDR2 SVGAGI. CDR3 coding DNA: TGTGCCAGCAGGGCCACTGGGGGGTTTGATGAGCAGTTCTTC. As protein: CASRATGGFDEQFF.

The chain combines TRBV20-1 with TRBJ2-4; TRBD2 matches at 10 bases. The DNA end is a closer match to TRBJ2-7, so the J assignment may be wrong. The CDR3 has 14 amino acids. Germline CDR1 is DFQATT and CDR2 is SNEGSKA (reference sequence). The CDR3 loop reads CSARPLAGVDEQYF. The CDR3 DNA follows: TGCAGTGCTAGACCCCTAGCGGGAGTGGACGAGCAGTACTTC.